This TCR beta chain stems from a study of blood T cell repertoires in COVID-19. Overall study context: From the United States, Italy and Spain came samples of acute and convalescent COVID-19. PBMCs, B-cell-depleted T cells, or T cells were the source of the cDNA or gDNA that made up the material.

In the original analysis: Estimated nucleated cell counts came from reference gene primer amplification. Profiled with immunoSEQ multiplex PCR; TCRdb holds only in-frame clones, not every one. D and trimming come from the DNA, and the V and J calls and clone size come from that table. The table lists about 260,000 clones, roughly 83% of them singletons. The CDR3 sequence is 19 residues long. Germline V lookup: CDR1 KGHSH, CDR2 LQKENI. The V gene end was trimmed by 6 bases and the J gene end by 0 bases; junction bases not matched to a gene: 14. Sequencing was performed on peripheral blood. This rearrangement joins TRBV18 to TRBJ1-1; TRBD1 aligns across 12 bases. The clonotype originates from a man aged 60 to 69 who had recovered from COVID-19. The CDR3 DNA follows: TGTGCCAGCTCCCCGAGGGGGACAGGGGGCGGCGTGATGAACACTGAAGCTTTCTTT. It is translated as CASSPRGTGGGVMNTEAFF.